This T cell receptor (beta chain) is drawn from a study of cytomegalovirus exposure and HLA in healthy donors. The study's findings and limits: Presence/absence analyses took donor sequencing depth as roughly uniform. CMV serostatus was the only immune exposure information that was available.

PCR used 60 Vbeta primers and 13 Jbeta primers. Profiling relied on immunoSEQ multiplex PCR, and the TCRdb table lists in-frame clones only, not all of them. The sample comprises 150,000 to 200,000 clones, 82% of which are singletons, and approximately 1.6% rests with the top ten. A word on this clone: The antigen is not known.

With 8 bases clipped from V and 7 bases from J, the junction kept 8 bases outside the gene matches. The CDR3 has 13 amino acids. The germline V gene has CDR1 SQVTM and CDR2 ANQGSEA. This clonotype was sampled from a girl between 5 and 17 years old in good health and CMV-seropositive. Material: PBMCs. V gene TRBV29-1 combines with J gene TRBJ1-4, with 9 bases fitting TRBD1. CDR3 in amino acids: CSINRGRGEKLFF. CDR3 sequence (DNA): TGCAGCATAAACAGGGGGCGCGGTGAAAAACTGTTTTTT. Variable domain in full (rest from reference TRBV29-1 and TRBJ1-4): SAVISQKPSRDICQRGTSLTIQCQVDSQVTMMFWYRQQPGQSLTLIATANQGSEATYESGFVIDKFPISRPNLTFSTLTVSNMSPEDSSIYLCSINRGRGEKLFFGSGTQLSVL.